The clone carrying this T cell receptor (beta chain) appeared a few times. This specimen belongs to a study of T cells after yellow fever vaccination. TCRdb re-called the 5' RACE reads with MiXCR, one entry per CDR3 protein. Of a few hundred thousand distinct CDR3 sequences listed, approximately 4% are singletons. The trim removed 2 bases at V and 9 bases at J, leaving 7 bases unmatched. Per the germline V gene, CDR1 is SNHLY and CDR2 is FYNNEI. The CDR3 is made up of 15 amino acids. The sample here was PBMCs, taken 5 days after the yellow fever booster vaccination. The V and J genes are TRBV2 and TRBJ1-6; 7 nucleotides match TRBD1. The origin of this receptor is a man aged 18 to 30 who received the YFV17D yellow fever vaccine. CDR3 region: CASSESGTVPSPLHF. Written as DNA, the CDR3 is TGTGCCAGCAGTGAATCTGGGACAGTCCCTTCACCCCTCCACTTT.